This T cell receptor beta chain emerged from a study of blood T cells in healthy people across ages. Study context: There was about one barcoded beta molecule captured by template switching per two T cells.

Germline assignment: CDR1 MGHDK and CDR2 SYGVNS. Trimming cost V 0 bases and J 2 bases; bases outside gene matches: 4. The CDR3 has 16 amino acids. This clonotype has ten or more counts. Then a second PCR, running roughly 7 to 11 cycles, was carried out with a sample-barcoded 5' primer and a J-beta primer mix. A template-switch adaptor with 12 random nucleotides tagged each cDNA molecule. TCRdb itself ran the 5' RACE reads through MiXCR, one entry per CDR3 protein. The sample shows about 670,000 distinct CDR3 sequences, around 43% of them seen only once. The J gene is TRBJ2-1, the V gene TRBV25-1; the match to TRBD1 covers 7 bases. The clonotype was recovered from a man older than 75 in good health. Material for sequencing was blood. The CDR3 nucleotides read TGTGCCAGCAGTGAATATAGGACAGGAGCCTACAATGAGCAGTTCTTC. Protein product: CASSEYRTGAYNEQFF.